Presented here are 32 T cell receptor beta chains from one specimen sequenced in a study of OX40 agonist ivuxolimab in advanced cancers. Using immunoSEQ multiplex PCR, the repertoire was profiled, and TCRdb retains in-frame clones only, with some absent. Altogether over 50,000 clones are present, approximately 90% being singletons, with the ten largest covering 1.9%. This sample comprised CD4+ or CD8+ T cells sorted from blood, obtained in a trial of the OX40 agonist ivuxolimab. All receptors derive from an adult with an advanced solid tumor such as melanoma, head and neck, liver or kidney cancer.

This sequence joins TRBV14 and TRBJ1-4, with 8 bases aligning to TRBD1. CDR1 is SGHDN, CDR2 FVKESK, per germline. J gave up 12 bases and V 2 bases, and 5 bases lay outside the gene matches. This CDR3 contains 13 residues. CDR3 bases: TGTGCCAGCAGCCAATTCATACAGGGGGAACTGTTTTTT. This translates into CASSQFIQGELFF.

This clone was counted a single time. The CDR3 loop reads CASSLVDRAEAFF. The DNA of the CDR3 is TGTGCCAGCAGCTTAGTTGACAGGGCGGAAGCTTTCTTT. The V call is TRBV11-2, the J call TRBJ1-1; 7 bases align to TRBD1. CDR3 length equals 13 residues. Germline V gives CDR1 SGHAT, CDR2 FQNNGV. V was pared by 1 base and J by 8 bases, with 4 bases of the junction left unmatched.

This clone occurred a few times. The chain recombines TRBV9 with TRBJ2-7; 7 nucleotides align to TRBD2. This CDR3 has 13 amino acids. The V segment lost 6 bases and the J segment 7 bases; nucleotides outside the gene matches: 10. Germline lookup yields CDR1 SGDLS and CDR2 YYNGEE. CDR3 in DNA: TGTGCCAGCAACGTCGACGGGAGGTATGAGCAGTACTTC. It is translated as CASNVDGRYEQYF.

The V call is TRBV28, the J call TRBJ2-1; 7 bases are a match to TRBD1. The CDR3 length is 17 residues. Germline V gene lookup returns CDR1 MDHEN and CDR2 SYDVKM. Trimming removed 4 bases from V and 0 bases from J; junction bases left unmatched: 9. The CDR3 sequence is CASSSLSDRSSYNEQFF. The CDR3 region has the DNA TGTGCCAGCAGTTCTCTATCGGACAGGAGCTCCTACAATGAGCAGTTCTTC. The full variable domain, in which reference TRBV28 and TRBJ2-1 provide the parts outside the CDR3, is DVKVTQSSRYLVKRTGEKVFLECVQDMDHENMFWYRQDPGLGLRLIYFSYDVKMKEKGDIPEGYSVSREKKERFSLILESASTNQTSMYLCASSSLSDRSSYNEQFFGPGTRLTVL.

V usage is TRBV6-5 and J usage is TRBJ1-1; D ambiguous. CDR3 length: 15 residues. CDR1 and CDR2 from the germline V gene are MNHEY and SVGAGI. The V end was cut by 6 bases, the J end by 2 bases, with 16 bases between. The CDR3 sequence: CASSSDGTVNTEAFF. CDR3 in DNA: TGTGCCAGCAGCTCCGACGGAACGGTTAACACTGAAGCTTTCTTT.

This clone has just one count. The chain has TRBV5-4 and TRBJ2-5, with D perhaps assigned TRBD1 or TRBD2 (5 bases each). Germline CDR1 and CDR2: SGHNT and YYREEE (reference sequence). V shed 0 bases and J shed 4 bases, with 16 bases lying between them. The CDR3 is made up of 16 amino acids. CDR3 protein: CASSLAGTLFVETQYF. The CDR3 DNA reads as TGTGCCAGCAGCTTGGCCGGGACCTTATTTGTAGAGACCCAGTACTTC.

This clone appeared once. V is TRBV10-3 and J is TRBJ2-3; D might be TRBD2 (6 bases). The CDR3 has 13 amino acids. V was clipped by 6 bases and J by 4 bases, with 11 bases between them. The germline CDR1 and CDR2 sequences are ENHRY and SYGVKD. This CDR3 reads CAIREGQPDTQYF. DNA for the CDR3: TGTGCCATCAGGGAGGGGCAGCCAGATACGCAGTATTTT.

CDR3 amino acids: CASSQEEGGPYDTQYF. The DNA for the CDR3 is TGTGCCAGCAGCCAAGAGGAGGGGGGCCCTTACGATACGCAGTATTTT. This rearrangement joins TRBV4-2 to TRBJ2-3; D possibly uses TRBD1 or TRBD2 (6 bases each). Germline V lookup: CDR1 LGHNA, CDR2 YNFKEQ. V gave up 0 bases and J gave up 6 bases, with 16 bases separating them. This CDR3 comprises 16 residues.

CDR3 sequence (DNA): TGTGCCAGCAGCTCAATCACTAGCGGCCCTTGGGAGACCCAGTACTTC. It codes for CASSSITSGPWETQYF. This chain links TRBV7-9 with TRBJ2-5; 8 bases map to TRBD2. J gave up 5 bases and V 4 bases, and 12 bases lay outside the gene matches. The CDR3 runs 16 residues. From germline, CDR1 is SEHNR and CDR2 FQNEAQ (reference sequence).

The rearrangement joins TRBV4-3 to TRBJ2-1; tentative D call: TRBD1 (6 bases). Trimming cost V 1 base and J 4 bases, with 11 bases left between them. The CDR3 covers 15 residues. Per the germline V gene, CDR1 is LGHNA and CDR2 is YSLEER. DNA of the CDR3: TGCGCCAGCAGCCAAGTGGCACAGGGTTACAATGAGCAGTTCTTC. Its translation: CASSQVAQGYNEQFF.

The CDR3 protein is CASSAGQGFYEQYF. Written as DNA, the CDR3 is TGTGCCAGCAGCGCCGGACAGGGGTTCTACGAGCAGTACTTC. The rearrangement links TRBV11-3 to TRBJ2-7; 9 nucleotides agree with TRBD1. Germline CDR1 SGHNT, CDR2 YENEEA. After removal of 5 bases from V and 3 bases from J, the junction contained 5 bases not matched to a gene. The CDR3 has 14 amino acids. The full variable domain, in which reference TRBV11-3 and TRBJ2-7 provide the parts outside the CDR3, is EAGVVQSPRYKIIEKKQPVAFWCNPISGHNTLYWYLQNLGQGPELLIRYENEEAVDDSQLPKDRFSAERLKGVDSTLKIQPAELGDSAVYLCASSAGQGFYEQYFGPGTRLTVT.

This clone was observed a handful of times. Written as DNA, the CDR3 is TGTGCCAGCAGCTTAGCCTTGACACTGAACACTGAAGCTTTCTTT. Protein: CASSLALTLNTEAFF. The V gene is TRBV7-9, the J gene TRBJ1-1; D gene ambiguous. Germline lookup yields CDR1 SEHNR and CDR2 FQNEAQ (reference sequence). This CDR3 has 15 residues. V dropped 0 bases and J dropped 0 bases, with 8 bases sitting between them.

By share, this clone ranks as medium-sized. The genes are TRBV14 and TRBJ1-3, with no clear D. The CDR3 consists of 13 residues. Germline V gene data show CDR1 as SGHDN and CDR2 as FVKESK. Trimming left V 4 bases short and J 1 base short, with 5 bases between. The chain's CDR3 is CASSRNSGNTIYF. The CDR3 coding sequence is TGTGCCAGCAGCCGGAATTCTGGAAACACCATATATTTT.

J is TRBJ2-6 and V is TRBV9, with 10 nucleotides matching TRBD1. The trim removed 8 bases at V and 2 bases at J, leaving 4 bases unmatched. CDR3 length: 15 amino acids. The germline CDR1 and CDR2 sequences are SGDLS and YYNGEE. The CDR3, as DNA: TGTGCCAGTATGGGACAGGGGACTGGGGCCAACGTCCTGACTTTC. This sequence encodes CASMGQGTGANVLTF.

The CDR3 is CASSPLLAANNEQFF. The CDR3, as DNA: TGTGCCAGCTCACCACTTCTAGCGGCAAACAATGAGCAGTTCTTC. This chain links TRBV18 with TRBJ2-1; 7 bases are a match to TRBD2. The CDR3 covers 15 residues. Germline V lookup: CDR1 KGHSH, CDR2 LQKENI. V trimming: 1 base; J trimming: 5 bases; junction bases outside the gene matches: 5.

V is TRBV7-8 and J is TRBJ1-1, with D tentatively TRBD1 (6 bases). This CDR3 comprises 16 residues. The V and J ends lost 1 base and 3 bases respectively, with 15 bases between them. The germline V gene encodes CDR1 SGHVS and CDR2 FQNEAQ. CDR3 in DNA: TGTGCCAGCAGCTTAGTCGGCCCGACAGGTCACACTGAAGCTTTCTTT. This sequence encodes CASSLVGPTGHTEAFF.

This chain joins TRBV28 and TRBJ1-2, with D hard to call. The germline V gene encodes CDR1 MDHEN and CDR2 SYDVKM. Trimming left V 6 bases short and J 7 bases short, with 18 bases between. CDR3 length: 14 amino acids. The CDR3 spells CASSPSPQVGGYTF. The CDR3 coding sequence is TGTGCCAGCAGCCCGTCTCCCCAGGTGGGTGGCTACACCTTC.

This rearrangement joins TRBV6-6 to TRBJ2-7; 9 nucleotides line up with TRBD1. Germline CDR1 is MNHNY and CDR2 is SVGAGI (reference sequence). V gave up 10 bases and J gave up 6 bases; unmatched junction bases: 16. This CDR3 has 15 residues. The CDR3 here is CATQGVDRGVREQYF. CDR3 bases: TGTGCCACCCAGGGAGTGGACAGGGGAGTACGCGAGCAGTACTTC.

The DNA for the CDR3 is TGTGCCAGCAGCGTAGACGATCGGGGGTTCACAGATACGCAGTATTTT. The encoded protein is CASSVDDRGFTDTQYF. This chain joins TRBV7-6 and TRBJ2-3; D is possibly TRBD2 (6 bases). V was shortened by 5 bases and J by 2 bases, with 17 bases between the two germline ends. Germline CDR1 and CDR2: SGHVS and FNYEAQ. The CDR3 is 16 amino acids.

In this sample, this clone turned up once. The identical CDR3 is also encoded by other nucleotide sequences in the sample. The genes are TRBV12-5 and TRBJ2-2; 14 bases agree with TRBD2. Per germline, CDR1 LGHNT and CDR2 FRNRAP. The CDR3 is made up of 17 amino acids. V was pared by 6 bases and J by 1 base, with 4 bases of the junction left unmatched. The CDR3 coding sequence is TGTGCTAGTGGAACCGGGACTAGCGGGAGGAACACCGGGGAGCTGTTTTTT. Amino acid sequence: CASGTGTSGRNTGELFF.

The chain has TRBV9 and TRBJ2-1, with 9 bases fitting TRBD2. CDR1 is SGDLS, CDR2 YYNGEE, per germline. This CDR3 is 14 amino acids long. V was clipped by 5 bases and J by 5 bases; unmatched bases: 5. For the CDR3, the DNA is TGTGCCAGCAGGAATAGCGGGAGAGACAATGAGCAGTTCTTC. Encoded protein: CASRNSGRDNEQFF. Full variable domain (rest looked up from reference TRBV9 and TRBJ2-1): DSGVTQTPKHLITATGQRVTLRCSPRSGDLSVYWYQQSLDQGLQFLIQYYNGEERAKGNILERFSAQQFPDLHSELNLSSLELGDSALYFCASRNSGRDNEQFFGPGTRLTVL.

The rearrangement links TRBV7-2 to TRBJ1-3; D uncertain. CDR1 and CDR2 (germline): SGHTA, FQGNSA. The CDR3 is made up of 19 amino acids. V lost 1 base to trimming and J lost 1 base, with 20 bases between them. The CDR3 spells CASSLVAVGSALSGNTIYF. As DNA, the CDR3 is TGTGCCAGCAGCTTAGTGGCCGTCGGCAGCGCCTTATCTGGAAACACCATATATTTT.

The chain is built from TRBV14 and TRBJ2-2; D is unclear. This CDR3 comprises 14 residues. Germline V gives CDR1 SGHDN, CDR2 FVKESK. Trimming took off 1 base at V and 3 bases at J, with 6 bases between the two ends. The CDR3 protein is CASSQAQYTGELFF. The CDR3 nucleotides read TGTGCCAGCAGCCAAGCCCAGTACACCGGGGAGCTGTTTTTT. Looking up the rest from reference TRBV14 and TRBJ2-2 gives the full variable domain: EAGVTQFPSHSVIEKGQTVTLRCDPISGHDNLYWYRRVMGKEIKFLLHFVKESKQDESGMPNNRFLAERTGGTYSTLKVQPAELEDSGVYFCASSQAQYTGELFFGEGSRLTVL.

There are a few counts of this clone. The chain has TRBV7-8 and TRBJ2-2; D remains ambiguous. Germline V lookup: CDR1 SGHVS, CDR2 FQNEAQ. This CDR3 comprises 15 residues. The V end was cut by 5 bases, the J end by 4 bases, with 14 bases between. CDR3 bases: TGTGCCAGCAGCCTAACCTCAGCAACCACCGGGGAGCTGTTTTTT. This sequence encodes CASSLTSATTGELFF.

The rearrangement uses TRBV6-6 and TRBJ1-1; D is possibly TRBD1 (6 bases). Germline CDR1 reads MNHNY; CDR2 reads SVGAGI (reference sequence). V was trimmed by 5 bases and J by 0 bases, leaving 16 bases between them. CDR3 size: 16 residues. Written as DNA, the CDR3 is TGTGCCAGCAGTAAACAGGGATCCAATATGAACACTGAAGCTTTCTTT. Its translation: CASSKQGSNMNTEAFF.

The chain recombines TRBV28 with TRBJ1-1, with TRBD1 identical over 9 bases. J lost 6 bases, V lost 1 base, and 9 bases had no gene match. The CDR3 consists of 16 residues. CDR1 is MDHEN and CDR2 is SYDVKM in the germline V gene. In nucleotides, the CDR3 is TGTGCCAGCAGTTTATATTCGGGACAGGGTAACCCTGAAGCTTTCTTT. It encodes CASSLYSGQGNPEAFF.

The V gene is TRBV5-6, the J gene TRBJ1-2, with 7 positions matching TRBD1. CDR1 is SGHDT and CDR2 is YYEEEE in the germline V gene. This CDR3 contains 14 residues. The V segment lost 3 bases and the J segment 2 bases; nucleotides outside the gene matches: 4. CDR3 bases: TGTGCCAGCAGCTACGGACAGGCAAACTATGGCTACACCTTC. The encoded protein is CASSYGQANYGYTF.

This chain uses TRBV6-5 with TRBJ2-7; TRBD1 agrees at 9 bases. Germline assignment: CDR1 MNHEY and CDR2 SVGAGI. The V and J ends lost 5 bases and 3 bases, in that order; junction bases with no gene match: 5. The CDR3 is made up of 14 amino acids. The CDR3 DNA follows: TGTGCCAGCAGTCGGGACAGGGTGATCTACGAGCAGTACTTC. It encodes CASSRDRVIYEQYF.

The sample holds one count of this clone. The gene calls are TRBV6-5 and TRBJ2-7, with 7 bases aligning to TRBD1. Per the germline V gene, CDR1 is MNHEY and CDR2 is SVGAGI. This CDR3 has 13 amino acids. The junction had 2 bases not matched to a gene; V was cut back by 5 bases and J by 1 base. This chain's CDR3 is CASSDRASYEQYF. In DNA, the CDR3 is TGTGCCAGCAGTGACAGGGCTTCCTACGAGCAGTACTTC.

The CDR3 coding sequence is TGTGCCAGCAGTCGAAAGCGAGGGGGCGGAGAGACCCAGTACTTC. This codes for CASSRKRGGGETQYF. The chain recombines TRBV27 with TRBJ2-5; 7 positions agree with TRBD1. J lost 4 bases, V lost 5 bases, and 10 bases had no gene match. The CDR3 totals 15 residues. CDR1 and CDR2 from the germline V gene are MNHEY and SMNVEV (reference sequence).

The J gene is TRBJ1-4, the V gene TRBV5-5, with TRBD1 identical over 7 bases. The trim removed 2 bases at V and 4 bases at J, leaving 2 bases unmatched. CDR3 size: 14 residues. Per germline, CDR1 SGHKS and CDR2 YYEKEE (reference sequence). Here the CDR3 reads CASSFGTVNEKLFF. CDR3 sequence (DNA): TGTGCCAGCAGCTTCGGGACAGTTAATGAAAAACTGTTTTTT.

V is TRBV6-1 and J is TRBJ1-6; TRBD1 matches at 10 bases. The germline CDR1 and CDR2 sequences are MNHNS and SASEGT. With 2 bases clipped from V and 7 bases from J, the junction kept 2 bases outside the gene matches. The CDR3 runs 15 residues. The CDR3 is CASSESGQGNSPLHF. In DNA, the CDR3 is TGTGCCAGCAGTGAATCGGGACAGGGGAATTCACCCCTCCACTTT.